The source of this TCR beta chain is a study of OX40 agonist ivuxolimab in advanced cancers. The method was immunoSEQ multiplex PCR; TCRdb's version includes in-frame clones alone and lacks a portion of them. The data hold some 5,600 clones, with over 70% observed a single time. CDR3 length: 13 amino acids. Trimming shortened V by 1 base and J by 4 bases, and 4 bases separated the two germline ends. CDR1 and CDR2 (germline): SGHVS, FNYEAQ. Findings of the study overall: Among T cells, CD8+ cells averaged more expanded clones than CD4+ cells. At 0.1 to 3.0 mg/kg and by week 6, clonal expansion occurred in CD4+ and CD8+ blood T cells.

Points on this clone: Its antigen remains unidentified.

The source is an adult with an advanced solid tumor such as melanoma, head and neck, liver or kidney cancer. This rearrangement joins TRBV7-6 to TRBJ2-2; D not certain. Sequencing was performed on CD4+ or CD8+ T cells sorted from blood, taken in a trial of the OX40 agonist ivuxolimab. CDR3 DNA sequence: TGTGCCAGCAGCTTAGGCCCCACCGGGGAGCTGTTTTTT. Translating it yields CASSLGPTGELFF.